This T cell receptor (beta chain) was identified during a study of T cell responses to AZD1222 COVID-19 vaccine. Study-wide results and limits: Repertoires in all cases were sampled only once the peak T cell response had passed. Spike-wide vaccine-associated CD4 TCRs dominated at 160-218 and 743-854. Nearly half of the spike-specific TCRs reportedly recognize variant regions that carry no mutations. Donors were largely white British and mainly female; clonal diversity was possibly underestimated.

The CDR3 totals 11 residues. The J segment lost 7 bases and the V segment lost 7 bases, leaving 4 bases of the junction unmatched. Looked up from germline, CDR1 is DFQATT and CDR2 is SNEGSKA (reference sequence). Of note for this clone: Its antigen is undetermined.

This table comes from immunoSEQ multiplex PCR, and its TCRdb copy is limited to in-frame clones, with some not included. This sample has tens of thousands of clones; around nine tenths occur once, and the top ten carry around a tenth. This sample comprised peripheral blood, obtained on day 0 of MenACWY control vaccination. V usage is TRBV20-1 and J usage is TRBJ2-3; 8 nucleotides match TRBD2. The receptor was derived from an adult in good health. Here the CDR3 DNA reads TGCAGTGAGCGGGAGCTCAATACGCAGTATTTT. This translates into CSERELNTQYF.